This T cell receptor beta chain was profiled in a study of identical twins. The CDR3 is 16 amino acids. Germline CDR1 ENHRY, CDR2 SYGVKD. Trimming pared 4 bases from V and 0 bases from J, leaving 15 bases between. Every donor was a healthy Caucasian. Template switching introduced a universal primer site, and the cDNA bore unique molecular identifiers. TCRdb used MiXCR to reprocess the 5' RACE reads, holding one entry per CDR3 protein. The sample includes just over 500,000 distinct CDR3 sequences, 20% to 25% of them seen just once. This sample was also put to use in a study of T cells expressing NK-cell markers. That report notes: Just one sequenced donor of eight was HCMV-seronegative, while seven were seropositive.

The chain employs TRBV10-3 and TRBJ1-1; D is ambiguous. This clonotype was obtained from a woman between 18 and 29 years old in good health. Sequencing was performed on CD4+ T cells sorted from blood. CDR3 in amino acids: CAISAGLGSMNTEAFF. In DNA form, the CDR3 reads TGTGCCATCAGTGCGGGCCTGGGTAGTATGAACACTGAAGCTTTCTTT.